Below, 12 T cell receptor beta chains from the same sample are listed, as sequenced in a study of T cell responses to AZD1222 COVID-19 vaccine. TCRdb's table, derived via immunoSEQ multiplex PCR, lists solely in-frame clones and lacks some. In the table there are tens of thousands of clones, approximately 88% of which are singletons. Sequencing was performed on peripheral blood, taken 28 days after the second AZD1222 dose. The receptors were sampled from an adult who received the AZD1222 COVID-19 vaccine.

The table lists this clone with a count of one. The CDR3 nucleotides read TGTGCCAGCAGCGTAATCCCGAAAAATGGCTACACCTTC. Protein: CASSVIPKNGYTF. V gene TRBV7-9 combines with J gene TRBJ1-2; D remains ambiguous. This CDR3 comprises 13 residues. Trimming stripped 5 bases from V and 6 bases from J, with 13 bases between. Germline values: CDR1 SEHNR, CDR2 FQNEAQ (reference sequence). Combining the CDR3 with reference TRBV7-9 and TRBJ1-2 gives the whole variable domain DTGVSQNPRHKITKRGQNVTFRCDPISEHNRLYWYRQTLGQGPEFLTYFQNEAQLEKSRLLSDRFSAERPKGSFSTLEIQRTEQGDSAMYLCASSVIPKNGYTFGSGTRLTVV.

The V and J genes are TRBV24-1 and TRBJ2-3, with D maybe TRBD1 (5 bases). CDR1 is KGHDR, CDR2 SFDVKD, per germline. The length of the CDR3 is 14 residues. Trimming took off 5 bases at V and 4 bases at J, with 12 bases between the two ends. The CDR3 is CATSGSGLADTQYF. The CDR3 DNA reads TGTGCCACCAGTGGGTCAGGGTTGGCAGATACGCAGTATTTT.

This clone was seen more than once but under ten times. V usage is TRBV27 and J usage is TRBJ1-6, with unresolved D. The length of the CDR3 is 15 residues. V lost 8 bases and J 6 bases, leaving 17 bases between the germline ends. Germline CDR1 MNHEY, CDR2 SMNVEV (reference sequence). Here the CDR3 reads CASAHRRVGNSPLHF. The CDR3 nucleotides are TGTGCCAGCGCCCACCGCCGGGTGGGTAATTCACCCCTCCACTTT.

CDR3 coding DNA: TGTGCCAGCAGCGTATCGAGCGGGAGACCGACAGATACGCAGTATTTT. This codes for CASSVSSGRPTDTQYF. V is TRBV9 and J is TRBJ2-3; 8 bases line up with TRBD2. Germline CDR1 SGDLS, CDR2 YYNGEE. CDR3 length equals 16 residues. Losses at the gene ends were 1 base for V and 3 bases for J; bases not matched to a gene: 7.

This chain joins TRBV6-2 or TRBV6-3 and TRBJ2-1; 11 bases align to TRBD2. V shed 2 bases, J shed 9 bases, and the junction held 9 bases outside the gene matches. This CDR3 is built from 16 residues. From germline, CDR1 is MNHEY and CDR2 SVGEGT. The CDR3: CASSYGASGGSVEQFF. The CDR3 coding sequence is TGTGCCAGCAGTTACGGGGCTAGCGGGGGGAGTGTTGAGCAGTTCTTC.

The chain has TRBV5-4 and TRBJ1-2; D gene unclear. The germline gives CDR1 SGHNT, CDR2 YYREEE (reference sequence). The CDR3 has 13 amino acids. Trimming cost V 1 base and J 5 bases, with 9 bases left between them. The CDR3 nucleotides read TGTGCCAGCAGCTTGTTCGGGCAGTATGGCTACACCTTC. This codes for CASSLFGQYGYTF.

V usage is TRBV18 and J usage is TRBJ1-3, with unresolved D. In germline, CDR1 is KGHSH, CDR2 LQKENI. V lost 1 base, J lost 1 base, and 8 bases lay in between. CDR3 length: 15 residues. The CDR3, as DNA: TGTGCCAGCTCACCACTTGCGGGATCTGGAAACACCATATATTTT. Translation gives CASSPLAGSGNTIYF. The full variable domain, with the rest looked up from reference TRBV18 and TRBJ1-3, is NAGVMQNPRHLVRRRGQEARLRCSPMKGHSHVYWYRQLPEEGLKFMVYLQKENIIDESGMPKERFSAEFPKEGPSILRIQQVVRGDSAAYFCASSPLAGSGNTIYFGEGSWLTVV.

V is TRBV7-9 and J is TRBJ1-4; TRBD1 might be the D (6 bases). The V and J ends lost 4 bases and 7 bases respectively, with 22 bases between them. This CDR3 is built from 17 residues. Germline CDR1 SEHNR, CDR2 FQNEAQ (reference sequence). The CDR3 region has the DNA TGTGCCAGCAGCTGGAGTGCTACAGGGCGGGCTGGTGAAAAACTGTTTTTT. It encodes CASSWSATGRAGEKLFF.

V gene TRBV5-1 combines with J gene TRBJ1-4; D ambiguous. The CDR3 sequence is 13 residues long. CDR1 is SGHRS, CDR2 YFSETQ, per germline. With 0 bases removed from V and 6 bases from J, the gap between germline ends came to 6 bases. The CDR3 DNA follows: TGCGCCAGCAGCTTGGGAGTGGATGAAAAACTGTTTTTT. Translated, it gives CASSLGVDEKLFF.

This clone was seen once. The V call is TRBV20-1, the J call TRBJ1-4, with D hard to call. This CDR3 is built from 14 residues. V gave up 4 bases and J gave up 4 bases, with 13 bases separating them. The germline gives CDR1 DFQATT, CDR2 SNEGSKA (reference sequence). CDR3 DNA: TGCAGTGCTAATGACTGGCAGAATAATGAAAAACTGTTTTTT. This codes for CSANDWQNNEKLFF.

The chain has TRBV29-1 and TRBJ1-5, with D possibly matching TRBD1 (6 bases). Germline V CDR1 and CDR2: SQVTM, ANQGSEA. V lost 4 bases, J lost 3 bases, and 7 bases lay in between. This CDR3 has 12 amino acids. CDR3 in DNA: TGCAGCGTTGGGACAGTCAATCAGCCCCAGCATTTT. This sequence encodes CSVGTVNQPQHF.

This clone was picked up one time. This sequence joins TRBV21-1 and TRBJ2-1; TRBD2 is the table's D call, not checked against the DNA. TRBV21-1 is noted as a pseudogene. The length of the CDR3 is 15 residues. The CDR3 spells CASSCTASGIHEQFF. CDR3 nucleotide sequence: TGTGCCAGCAGCTGTACGGCTAGCGGGATTCATGAGCAGTTCTTC.